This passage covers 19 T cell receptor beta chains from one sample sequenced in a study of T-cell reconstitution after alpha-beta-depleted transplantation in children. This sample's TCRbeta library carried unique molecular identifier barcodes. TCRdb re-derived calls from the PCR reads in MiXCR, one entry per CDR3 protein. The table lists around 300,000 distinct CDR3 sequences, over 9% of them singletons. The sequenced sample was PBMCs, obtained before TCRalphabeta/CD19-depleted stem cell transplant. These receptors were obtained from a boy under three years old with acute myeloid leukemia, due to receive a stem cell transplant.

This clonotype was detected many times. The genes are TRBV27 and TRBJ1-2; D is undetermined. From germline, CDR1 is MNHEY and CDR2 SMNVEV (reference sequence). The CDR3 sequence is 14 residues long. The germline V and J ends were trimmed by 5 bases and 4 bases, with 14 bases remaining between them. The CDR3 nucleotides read TGTGCCAGCAGTATGCAGGATCCTATCTATGGCTACACCTTC. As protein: CASSMQDPIYGYTF.

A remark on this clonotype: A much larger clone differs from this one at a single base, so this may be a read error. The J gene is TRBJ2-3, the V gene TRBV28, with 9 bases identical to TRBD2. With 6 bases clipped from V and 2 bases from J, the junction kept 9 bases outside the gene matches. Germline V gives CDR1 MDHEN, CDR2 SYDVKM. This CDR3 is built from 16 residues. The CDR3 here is CASSRTSDGITDTQYF. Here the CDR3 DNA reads TGTGCCAGCAGCAGGACTAGCGACGGGATCACAGATACGCAGTATTTT.

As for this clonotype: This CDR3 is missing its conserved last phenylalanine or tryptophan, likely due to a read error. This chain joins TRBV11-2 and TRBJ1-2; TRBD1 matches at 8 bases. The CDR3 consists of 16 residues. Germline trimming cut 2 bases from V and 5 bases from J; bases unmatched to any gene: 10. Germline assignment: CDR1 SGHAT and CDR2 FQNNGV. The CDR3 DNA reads TGTGCCAGCAGCTTAAATCGAGGACAGGGCCGGTATGGCTACACCTCC. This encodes CASSLNRGQGRYGYTS.

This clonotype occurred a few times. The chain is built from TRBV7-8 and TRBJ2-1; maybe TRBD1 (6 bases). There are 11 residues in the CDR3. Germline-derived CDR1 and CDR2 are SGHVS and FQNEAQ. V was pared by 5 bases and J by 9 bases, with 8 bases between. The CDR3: CASSTRGEQFF. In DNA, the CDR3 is TGTGCCAGCAGCACCAGGGGTGAGCAGTTCTTC.

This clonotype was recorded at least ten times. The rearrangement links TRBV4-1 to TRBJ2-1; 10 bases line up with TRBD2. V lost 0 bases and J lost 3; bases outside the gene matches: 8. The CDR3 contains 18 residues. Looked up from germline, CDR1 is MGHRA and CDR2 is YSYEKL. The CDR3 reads CASSQDEASGSFYNEQFF. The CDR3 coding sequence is TGCGCCAGCAGCCAAGATGAGGCTAGCGGGAGTTTCTACAATGAGCAGTTCTTC.

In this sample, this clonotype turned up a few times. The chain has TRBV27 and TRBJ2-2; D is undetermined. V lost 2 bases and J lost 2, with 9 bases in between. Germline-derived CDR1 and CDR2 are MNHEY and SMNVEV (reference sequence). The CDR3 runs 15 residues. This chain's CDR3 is CASSLRVGNTGELFF. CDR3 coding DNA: TGTGCCAGCAGTTTAAGGGTTGGAAACACCGGGGAGCTGTTTTTT.

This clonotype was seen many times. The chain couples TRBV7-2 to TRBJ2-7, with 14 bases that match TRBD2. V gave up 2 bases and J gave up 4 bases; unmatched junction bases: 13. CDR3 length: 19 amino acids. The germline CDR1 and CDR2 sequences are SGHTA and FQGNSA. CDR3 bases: TGTGCCAGCAGCTTAAGGCCCTCAGGGGGACTAGCGGGAGTGTACGAGCAGTACTTC. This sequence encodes CASSLRPSGGLAGVYEQYF. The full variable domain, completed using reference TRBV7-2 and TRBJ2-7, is GAGVSQSPSNKVTEKGKDVELRCDPISGHTALYWYRQSLGQGLEFLIYFQGNSAPDKSGLPSDRFSAERTGGSVSTLTIQRTQQEDSAVYLCASSLRPSGGLAGVYEQYFGPGTRLTVT.

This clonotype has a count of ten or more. The DNA of the CDR3 is TGTGCTAGTGGGGCCGGGACTAGCCACGACGAGACCCAGTACTTC. It encodes CASGAGTSHDETQYF. V usage is TRBV12-5 and J usage is TRBJ2-5; 9 bases match TRBD2. This CDR3 is 15 amino acids long. Unmatched junction bases numbered 10, after V lost 6 bases and J lost 5 bases. CDR1 and CDR2 from the germline V gene are LGHNT and FRNRAP.

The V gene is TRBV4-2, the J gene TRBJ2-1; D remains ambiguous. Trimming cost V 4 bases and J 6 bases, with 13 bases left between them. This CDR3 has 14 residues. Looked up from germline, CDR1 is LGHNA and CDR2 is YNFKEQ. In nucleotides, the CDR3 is TGTGCCAGCAGCCCCAGGCTCTTCTTCAATGAGCAGTTCTTC. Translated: CASSPRLFFNEQFF.

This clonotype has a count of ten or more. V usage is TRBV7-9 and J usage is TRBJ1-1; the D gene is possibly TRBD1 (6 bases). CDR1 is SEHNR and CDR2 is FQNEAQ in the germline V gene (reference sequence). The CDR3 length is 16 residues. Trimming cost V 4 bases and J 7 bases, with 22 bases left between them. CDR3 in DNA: TGTGCCAGCAGCTCAGCTTCGAGCTATGGACAGCATGAAGCTTTCTTT. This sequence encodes CASSSASSYGQHEAFF.

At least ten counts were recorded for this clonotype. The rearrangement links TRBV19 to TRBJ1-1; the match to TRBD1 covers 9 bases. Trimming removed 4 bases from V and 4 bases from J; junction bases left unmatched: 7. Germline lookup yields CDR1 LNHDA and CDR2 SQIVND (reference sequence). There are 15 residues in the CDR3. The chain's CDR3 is CASSRDRAASTEAFF. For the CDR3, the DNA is TGTGCCAGTAGTAGGGACAGGGCGGCGAGCACTGAAGCTTTCTTT.

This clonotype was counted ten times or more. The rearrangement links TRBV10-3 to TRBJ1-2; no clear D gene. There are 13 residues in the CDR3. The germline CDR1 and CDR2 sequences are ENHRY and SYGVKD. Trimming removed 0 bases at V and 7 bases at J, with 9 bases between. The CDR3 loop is CAISESIFSGYTF. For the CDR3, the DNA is TGTGCCATCAGTGAGTCGATTTTCTCTGGCTACACCTTC.

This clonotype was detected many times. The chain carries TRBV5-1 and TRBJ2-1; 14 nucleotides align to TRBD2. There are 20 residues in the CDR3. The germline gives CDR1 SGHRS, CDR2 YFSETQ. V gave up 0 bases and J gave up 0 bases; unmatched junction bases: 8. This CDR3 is CASSLALGLAGGSSYNEQFF. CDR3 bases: TGCGCCAGCAGCTTGGCCCTCGGACTAGCGGGGGGCAGCTCCTACAATGAGCAGTTCTTC.

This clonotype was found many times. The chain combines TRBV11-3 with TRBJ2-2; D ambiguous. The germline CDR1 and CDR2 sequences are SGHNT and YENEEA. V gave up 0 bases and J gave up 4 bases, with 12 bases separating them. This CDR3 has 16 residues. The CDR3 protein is CASSLDRVDSTGELFF. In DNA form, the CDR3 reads TGTGCCAGCAGCTTAGATAGAGTGGATTCCACCGGGGAGCTGTTTTTT.

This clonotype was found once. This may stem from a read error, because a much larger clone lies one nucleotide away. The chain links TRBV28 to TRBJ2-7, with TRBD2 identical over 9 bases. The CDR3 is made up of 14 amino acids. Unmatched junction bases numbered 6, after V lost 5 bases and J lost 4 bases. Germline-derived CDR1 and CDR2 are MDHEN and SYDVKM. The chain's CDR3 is CASSVYSGRYEQYF. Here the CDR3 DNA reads TGTGCCAGCAGTGTCTATAGCGGGAGATACGAGCAGTACTTC.

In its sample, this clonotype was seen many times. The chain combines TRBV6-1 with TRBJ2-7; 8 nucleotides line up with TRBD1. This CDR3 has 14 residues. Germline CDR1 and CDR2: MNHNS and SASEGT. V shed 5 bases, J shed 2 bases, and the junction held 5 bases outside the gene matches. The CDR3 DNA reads TGTGCCAGCAGTCAGGACAGGGCCCCCTACGAGCAGTACTTC. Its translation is CASSQDRAPYEQYF.

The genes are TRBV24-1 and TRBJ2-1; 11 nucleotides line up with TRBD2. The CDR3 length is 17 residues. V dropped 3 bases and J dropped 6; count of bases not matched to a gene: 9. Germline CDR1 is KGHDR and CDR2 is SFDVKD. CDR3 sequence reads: CATSDTLAGGLLNEQFF. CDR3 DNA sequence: TGTGCCACCAGTGATACCCTAGCGGGAGGACTACTCAATGAGCAGTTCTTC.

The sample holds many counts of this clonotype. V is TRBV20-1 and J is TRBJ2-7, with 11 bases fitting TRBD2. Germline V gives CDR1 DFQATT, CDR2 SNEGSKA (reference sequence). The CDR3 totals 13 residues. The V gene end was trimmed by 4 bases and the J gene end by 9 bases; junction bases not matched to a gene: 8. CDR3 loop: CSAILAGDQVQYF. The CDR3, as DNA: TGCAGTGCTATACTAGCGGGGGACCAGGTGCAGTACTTC.

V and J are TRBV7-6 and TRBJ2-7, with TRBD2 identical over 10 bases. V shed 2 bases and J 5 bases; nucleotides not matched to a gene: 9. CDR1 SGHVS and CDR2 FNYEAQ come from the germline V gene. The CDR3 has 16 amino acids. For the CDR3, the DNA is TGTGCCAGCAGCTTACTTCCGGCTAGCGGGAGAAACGAGCAGTACTTC. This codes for CASSLLPASGRNEQYF.